The 30 T cell receptor beta chains below come from one sample, sequenced in a study of blood T cell repertoires in COVID-19. Libraries were prepared by immunoSEQ multiplex PCR; TCRdb keeps only in-frame clonotypes and omits some of them. The sample includes some 190,000 clones, 70% to 90% of them seen just once. The sequenced material came from PBMCs or T cells enriched from blood (not recorded which). All receptors derive from a woman between 35 and 50 years old in a cohort exposed to, infected with or recovered from COVID-19 (not recorded which).

This sequence joins TRBV2 and TRBJ1-1; TRBD1 matches 7 bases. The CDR3 sequence is 15 residues long. Germline trimming cut 8 bases from V and 0 bases from J; bases unmatched to any gene: 9. Per the germline V gene, CDR1 is SNHLY and CDR2 is FYNNEI. CDR3 DNA sequence: TGTGCCAGCGGTCGGGACAGTGCAATGAACACTGAAGCTTTCTTT. It yields the protein CASGRDSAMNTEAFF.

This clone was found once. CDR3 protein: CASSYYRENAGGYTF. Here the CDR3 DNA reads TGTGCCAGCAGCTACTACAGGGAGAACGCCGGAGGCTACACCTTC. The V and J genes are TRBV5-6 and TRBJ1-2; weak D call: TRBD1 (6 bases). CDR1 is SGHDT and CDR2 is YYEEEE in the germline V gene. The CDR3 length is 15 residues. V was clipped by 3 bases and J by 8 bases, with 20 bases between them.

V usage is TRBV10-2 and J usage is TRBJ2-7; 7 bases match TRBD1. The germline V gene has CDR1 WSHSY and CDR2 SAAADI. The CDR3 spans 14 residues. V dropped 4 bases and J dropped 2; count of bases not matched to a gene: 5. The CDR3 spells CASSAGGTPYEQYF. The CDR3 DNA is TGCGCCAGCAGTGCAGGGGGAACTCCCTACGAGCAGTACTTC.

A few counts support this clone. The chain uses TRBV7-9 and TRBJ1-1; D may be TRBD1 (6 bases). V lost 5 bases to trimming and J lost 13 bases, with 14 bases between them. Germline-derived CDR1 and CDR2 are SEHNR and FQNEAQ (reference sequence). The CDR3 totals 11 residues. The chain's CDR3 is CASSPDRRYFF. In DNA, the CDR3 is TGTGCCAGCAGCCCCGACAGGAGATATTTCTTT.

This rearrangement joins TRBV5-8 to TRBJ1-4; 7 bases are shared with TRBD1. Trimming removed 2 bases from V and 9 bases from J; junction bases left unmatched: 7. Germline CDR1 SGHTS, CDR2 YDEGEE. The CDR3 sequence is 14 residues long. The CDR3 sequence: CASSLGGAGKKLFF. The CDR3 DNA sequence: TGTGCCAGCAGCTTAGGGGGCGCCGGGAAAAAACTGTTTTTT.

This clone was found once. The rearrangement uses TRBV6-2 or TRBV6-3 and TRBJ1-2, with 12 bases identical to TRBD1. J gave up 8 bases and V 6 bases, and 10 bases lay outside the gene matches. Germline loops: CDR1 MNHEY, CDR2 SVGEGT. The CDR3 covers 15 residues. CDR3 sequence: CASSSPGQGARGYTF. CDR3 nucleotide sequence: TGTGCCAGCAGCTCGCCGGGACAGGGGGCACGGGGCTACACCTTC.

The chain couples TRBV28 to TRBJ1-5; a possible D gene is TRBD1 (6 bases). Germline V CDR1 and CDR2: MDHEN, SYDVKM. CDR3 length equals 15 residues. V lost 6 bases and J 11 bases, leaving 23 bases between the germline ends. The CDR3 bases are TGTGCCAGCAGGTCAGGGGTGGGGGAAACCACGGCCCAGCATTTT. This codes for CASRSGVGETTAQHF.

This clone was seen only a few times. The rearrangement links TRBV6-5 to TRBJ1-3; a weak D match, TRBD1 (5 bases). V lost 8 bases to trimming and J lost 2 bases, with 16 bases between them. CDR1 and CDR2 (germline): MNHEY, SVGAGI. The CDR3 is made up of 15 amino acids. For the CDR3, the DNA is TGTGCCAGCTGGCAGGGCCCCGCTCCTGGAAACACCATATATTTT. This translates into CASWQGPAPGNTIYF.

The V gene is TRBV19, the J gene TRBJ1-2; no firm D call. Deletions cut 6 bases from V and 10 bases from J, with 18 bases between. There are 13 residues in the CDR3. Germline-derived CDR1 and CDR2 are LNHDA and SQIVND (reference sequence). In DNA form, the CDR3 reads TGTGCCAGTAGCGTACAGAATCCTCATGACTACACCTTC. This gives the protein CASSVQNPHDYTF.

CDR3 sequence reads: CASSGTSGYEQYF. CDR3 bases: TGTGCCAGCAGTGGGACTAGCGGCTACGAGCAGTACTTC. V usage is TRBV9 and J usage is TRBJ2-7; TRBD2 aligns across 11 bases. V trimming: 5 bases; J trimming: 3 bases; junction bases outside the gene matches: 1. CDR3 length equals 13 residues. CDR1 is SGDLS and CDR2 is YYNGEE in the germline V gene.

The chain carries TRBV25-1 and TRBJ2-2; TRBD1 matches at 8 bases. CDR1 is MGHDK, CDR2 SYGVNS, per germline. The CDR3 consists of 16 residues. J gave up 3 bases and V 4 bases, and 7 bases lay outside the gene matches. CDR3 protein: CASSVKTGADTGELFF. CDR3 nucleotides: TGTGCCAGCAGTGTAAAGACAGGGGCGGACACCGGGGAGCTGTTTTTT.

The chain carries TRBV7-9 and TRBJ1-3; D might be TRBD1 (5 bases). This CDR3 is built from 13 residues. CDR1 is SEHNR and CDR2 is FQNEAQ in the germline V gene (reference sequence). Trimming took off 5 bases at V and 5 bases at J, with 10 bases between the two ends. The CDR3 loop is CASSQDTRNTIYF. The CDR3 nucleotides read TGTGCCAGCAGCCAGGACACGAGAAACACCATATATTTT.

The chain has TRBV7-8 and TRBJ2-7, with D tentatively TRBD1 (6 bases). Germline V gene sequence: CDR1 SGHVS, CDR2 FQNEAQ. This CDR3 is built from 16 residues. V was shortened by 5 bases and J by 2 bases, with 19 bases between the two germline ends. The CDR3 DNA reads TGTGCCAGCAGCCTGGGCTCCCAGGACAGCCCCTACGAGCAGTACTTC. This sequence encodes CASSLGSQDSPYEQYF.

This sequence joins TRBV5-1 and TRBJ2-2, with a weak D call TRBD1 (5 bases). The CDR3 loop spans 15 amino acids. V lost 3 bases and J lost 0, with 9 bases in between. Per the germline V gene, CDR1 is SGHRS and CDR2 is YFSETQ. The CDR3 region is CASSWGSPNTGELFF. The CDR3 DNA reads as TGCGCCAGCAGCTGGGGCAGCCCGAACACCGGGGAGCTGTTTTTT.

The chain carries TRBV10-3 and TRBJ1-1, with D possibly TRBD1 on 5 matching bases. In germline, CDR1 is ENHRY, CDR2 SYGVKD. Trimming removed 1 base from V and 0 bases from J, with 9 bases in between. The CDR3 length is 15 residues. The CDR3 DNA sequence: TGTGCCATCAGTGAGTGGGCAGGGATGAACACTGAAGCTTTCTTT. This sequence encodes CAISEWAGMNTEAFF.

This clone has just one count. V is TRBV27 and J is TRBJ1-1; possibly TRBD1 for D (5 bases). The CDR3 is made up of 15 amino acids. CDR1 MNHEY and CDR2 SMNVEV come from the germline V gene (reference sequence). The V end lost 4 bases, the J end lost 3 bases, and 15 bases lay between the germline ends. CDR3 sequence (DNA): TGTGCCAGCAGTTGGGGGACTAAGTCGGACACTGAAGCTTTCTTT. Translating gives CASSWGTKSDTEAFF.

In this sample, this clone turned up a few times. The chain carries TRBV7-8 and TRBJ1-3; TRBD1 is a possible D gene (6 bases). The germline CDR1 and CDR2 sequences are SGHVS and FQNEAQ. V lost 6 bases and J lost 4, with 13 bases in between. This CDR3 has 14 amino acids. The CDR3 DNA reads TGTGCCAGCAGTGGAAACAGGGCCGGAAACACCATATATTTT. This gives the protein CASSGNRAGNTIYF.

The V and J genes are TRBV11-2 and TRBJ2-1; D may be TRBD1 (6 bases). The germline CDR1 and CDR2 sequences are SGHAT and FQNNGV. Between the trimmed V and J ends, which lost 2 bases and 4 bases, there was a span of 12 bases. There are 15 residues in the CDR3. The CDR3 DNA reads as TGTGCCAGCAGCTTAACAGGGTCGGGGTACAATGAGCAGTTCTTC. Translation gives CASSLTGSGYNEQFF.

V is TRBV4-1 and J is TRBJ2-5, with TRBD2 matching 12 bases. Germline CDR1 reads MGHRA; CDR2 reads YSYEKL. Trimming removed 5 bases from V and 1 base from J; junction bases left unmatched: 11. The CDR3 is 18 residues long. DNA of the CDR3: TGCGCCAGCAGCGTACGCCCCACTAGCGGGGGGCTCCAAGAGACCCAGTACTTC. Its protein is CASSVRPTSGGLQETQYF.

The chain has TRBV7-9 and TRBJ1-1; D ambiguous. The germline gives CDR1 SEHNR, CDR2 FQNEAQ (reference sequence). V was pared by 2 bases and J by 0 bases, with 10 bases between. This CDR3 has 15 amino acids. This chain's CDR3 is CASSLQSGLNTEAFF. The CDR3 DNA is TGTGCCAGCAGCTTACAGTCAGGCTTGAACACTGAAGCTTTCTTT.

This chain uses TRBV4-1 with TRBJ2-3, with 11 bases identical to TRBD2. CDR3 length: 17 amino acids. V gave up 0 bases and J gave up 5 bases; unmatched junction bases: 7. Per germline, CDR1 MGHRA and CDR2 YSYEKL. The CDR3 nucleotides are TGCGCCAGCAGCCAAGAACCTAGCGGGGGGATCCGAGATACGCAGTATTTT. Translation: CASSQEPSGGIRDTQYF.

Comments on this clone: This same CDR3 is encoded by further DNA sequences in the sample. This chain links TRBV11-2 with TRBJ1-2; maybe TRBD1 (6 bases). Germline V gene data show CDR1 as SGHAT and CDR2 as FQNNGV. The length of the CDR3 is 15 residues. The V end was cut by 0 bases, the J end by 2 bases, with 10 bases between. Written as DNA, the CDR3 is TGTGCCAGCAGCTTAGAATTTGGGGGCAACTATGGCTACACCTTC. Protein sequence: CASSLEFGGNYGYTF.

CDR3 bases: TGTGCCAGCAGCTGGCACCATAGCGGAGGGGTCTACAATGAGCAGTTCTTC. Its translation is CASSWHHSGGVYNEQFF. This chain uses TRBV7-8 with TRBJ2-1; D is perhaps TRBD2 (6 bases). CDR1 is SGHVS, CDR2 FQNEAQ, per germline. The CDR3 runs 17 residues. Trimming cost V 4 bases and J 3 bases, with 19 bases left between them.

V gene TRBV21-1 combines with J gene TRBJ1-2. TRBV21-1 is a pseudogene segment. This CDR3 spans 16 amino acids. CDR3 nucleotide sequence: TGTGCCAGCAGCAAAGTTTCCCGGGGGGCTTATTATGGCTACACCTTC. This encodes CASSKVSRGAYYGYTF.

The chain couples TRBV6-5 to TRBJ1-2, with D maybe TRBD1 (5 bases). CDR3 length: 12 residues. Trimming took off 6 bases at V and 6 bases at J, with 11 bases between the two ends. In germline, CDR1 is MNHEY, CDR2 SVGAGI. CDR3 nucleotide sequence: TGTGCCAGCAGCCCCACGGGGGATGGCTACACCTTC. Its protein product is CASSPTGDGYTF.

This clone has only a few counts. The chain links TRBV6-5 to TRBJ2-1, with 8 nucleotides matching TRBD2. Germline V lookup: CDR1 MNHEY, CDR2 SVGAGI. The CDR3 spans 13 residues. V lost 6 bases to trimming and J lost 3 bases; unmatched junction nucleotides: 1. CDR3: CASSRGGYNEQFF. The CDR3 DNA is TGTGCCAGCAGCCGGGGGGGCTACAATGAGCAGTTCTTC.

This clone was observed a handful of times. The chain uses TRBV11-2 and TRBJ2-7; D perhaps matches TRBD1 (5 bases). The length of the CDR3 is 15 residues. Per the germline V gene, CDR1 is SGHAT and CDR2 is FQNNGV. Trimming pared 4 bases from V and 2 bases from J, leaving 15 bases between. CDR3 DNA sequence: TGTGCCAGCAGCTCCCAGCCCACAGGAGCCTACGAGCAGTACTTC. Its translation is CASSSQPTGAYEQYF.

CDR3 nucleotide sequence: TGTGCCAGCAGCCAAAAGACTAGCGGGAGCCTTGGCACAGATACGCAGTATTTT. Translated, it gives CASSQKTSGSLGTDTQYF. This chain joins TRBV5-4 and TRBJ2-3; 12 nucleotides agree with TRBD2. Germline assignment: CDR1 SGHNT and CDR2 YYREEE (reference sequence). The CDR3 contains 18 residues. The V gene end was trimmed by 4 bases and the J gene end by 1 base; junction bases not matched to a gene: 10.

CDR3 nucleotide sequence: TGTGCCAGCAGCTACATTGGGAGCGGGAGGTTCACAGATACGCAGTATTTT. This gives the protein CASSYIGSGRFTDTQYF. The V call is TRBV11-2, the J call TRBJ2-3; 9 bases align to TRBD2. J lost 2 bases, V lost 4 bases, and 10 bases had no gene match. The length of the CDR3 is 17 residues. Germline-derived CDR1 and CDR2 are SGHAT and FQNNGV.

CDR3 in amino acids: CASSLGTGGVYGYTF. The CDR3 DNA is TGTGCCAGCAGCCTCGGGACAGGGGGTGTCTATGGCTACACCTTC. The V and J genes are TRBV5-6 and TRBJ1-2; 11 nucleotides align to TRBD1. Germline CDR1 SGHDT, CDR2 YYEEEE. This CDR3 is built from 15 residues. Germline trimming cut 4 bases from V and 4 bases from J; bases unmatched to any gene: 6. Combining the CDR3 with reference TRBV5-6 and TRBJ1-2 gives the whole variable domain DAGVTQSPTHLIKTRGQQVTLRCSPKSGHDTVSWYQQALGQGPQFIFQYYEEEERQRGNFPDRFSGHQFPNYSSELNVNALLLGDSALYLCASSLGTGGVYGYTFGSGTRLTVV.